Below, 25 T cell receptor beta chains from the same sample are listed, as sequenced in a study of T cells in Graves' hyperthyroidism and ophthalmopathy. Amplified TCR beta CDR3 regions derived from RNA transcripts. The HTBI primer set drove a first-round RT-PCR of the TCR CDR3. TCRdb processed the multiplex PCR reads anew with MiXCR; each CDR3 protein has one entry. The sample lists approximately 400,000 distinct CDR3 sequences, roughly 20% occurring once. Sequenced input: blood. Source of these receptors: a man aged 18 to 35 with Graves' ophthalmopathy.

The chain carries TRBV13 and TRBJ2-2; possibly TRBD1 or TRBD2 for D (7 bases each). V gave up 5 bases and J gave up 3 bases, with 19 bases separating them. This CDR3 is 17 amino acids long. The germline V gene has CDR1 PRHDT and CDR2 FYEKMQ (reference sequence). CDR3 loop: CASSENQGGEHTGELFF. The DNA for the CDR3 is TGTGCCAGCAGCGAGAACCAGGGGGGGGAACACACCGGGGAGCTGTTTTTT.

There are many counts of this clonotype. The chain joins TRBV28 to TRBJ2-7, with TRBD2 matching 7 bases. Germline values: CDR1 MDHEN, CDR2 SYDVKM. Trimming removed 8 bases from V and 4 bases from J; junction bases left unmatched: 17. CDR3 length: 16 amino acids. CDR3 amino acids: CASFEAGAGTAYEQYF. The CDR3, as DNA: TGTGCCAGCTTTGAGGCGGGAGCTGGCACCGCTTACGAGCAGTACTTC.

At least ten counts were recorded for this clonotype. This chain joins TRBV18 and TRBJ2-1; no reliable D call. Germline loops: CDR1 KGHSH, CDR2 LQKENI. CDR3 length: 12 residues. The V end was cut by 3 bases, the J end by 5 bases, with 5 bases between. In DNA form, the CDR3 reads TGTGCCAGCTCACCGTGGAACAATGAGCAGTTCTTC. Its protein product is CASSPWNNEQFF.

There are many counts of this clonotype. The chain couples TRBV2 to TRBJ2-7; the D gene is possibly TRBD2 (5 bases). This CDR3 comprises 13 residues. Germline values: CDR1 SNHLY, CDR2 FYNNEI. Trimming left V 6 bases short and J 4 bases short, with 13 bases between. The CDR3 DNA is TGTGCCAGCAGGGACTCAAGCGCTTACGAGCAGTACTTC. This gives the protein CASRDSSAYEQYF. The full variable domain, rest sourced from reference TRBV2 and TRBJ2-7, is EPEVTQTPSHQVTQMGQEVILRCVPISNHLYFYWYRQILGQKVEFLVSFYNNEISEKSEIFDDQFSVERPDGSNFTLKIRSTKLEDSAMYFCASRDSSAYEQYFGPGTRLTVT.

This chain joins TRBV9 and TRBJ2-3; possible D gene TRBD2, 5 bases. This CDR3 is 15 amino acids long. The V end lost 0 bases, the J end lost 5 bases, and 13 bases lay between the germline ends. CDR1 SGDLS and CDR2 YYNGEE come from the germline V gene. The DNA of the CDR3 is TGTGCCAGCAGCGTAGAGCCTTCGGCGGGAGATACGCAGTATTTT. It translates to CASSVEPSAGDTQYF.

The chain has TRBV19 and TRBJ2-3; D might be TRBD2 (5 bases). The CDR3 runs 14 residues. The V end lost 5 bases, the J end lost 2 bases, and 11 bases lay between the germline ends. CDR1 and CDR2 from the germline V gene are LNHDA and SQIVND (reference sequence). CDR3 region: CASSRAGDTDTQYF. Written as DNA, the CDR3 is TGTGCCAGTAGTCGCGCGGGCGACACAGATACGCAGTATTTT.

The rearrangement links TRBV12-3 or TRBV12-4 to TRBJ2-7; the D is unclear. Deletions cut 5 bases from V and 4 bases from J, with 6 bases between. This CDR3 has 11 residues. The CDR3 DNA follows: TGTGCCAGCAGTCGTAGGTACGAGCAGTACTTC. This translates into CASSRRYEQYF.

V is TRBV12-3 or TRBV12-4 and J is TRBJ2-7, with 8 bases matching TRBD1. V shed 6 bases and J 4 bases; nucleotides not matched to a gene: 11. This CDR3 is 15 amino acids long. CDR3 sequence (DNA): TGTGCCAGCAGCCGCCTCGGACAGGGTCGGTACGAGCAGTACTTC. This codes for CASSRLGQGRYEQYF.

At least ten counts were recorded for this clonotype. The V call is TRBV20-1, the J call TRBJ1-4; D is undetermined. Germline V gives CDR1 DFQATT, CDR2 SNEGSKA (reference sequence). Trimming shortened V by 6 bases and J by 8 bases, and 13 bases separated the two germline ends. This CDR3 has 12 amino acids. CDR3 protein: CSAGPRGEKLFF. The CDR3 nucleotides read TGCAGTGCCGGGCCCCGAGGAGAAAAACTGTTTTTT.

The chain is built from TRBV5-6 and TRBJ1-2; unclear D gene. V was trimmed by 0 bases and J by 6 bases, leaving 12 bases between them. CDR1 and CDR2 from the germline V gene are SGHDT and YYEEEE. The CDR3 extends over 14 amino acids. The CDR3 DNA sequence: TGTGCCAGCAGCTTGGTGGGAGCTTATCATGGCTACACCTTC. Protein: CASSLVGAYHGYTF.

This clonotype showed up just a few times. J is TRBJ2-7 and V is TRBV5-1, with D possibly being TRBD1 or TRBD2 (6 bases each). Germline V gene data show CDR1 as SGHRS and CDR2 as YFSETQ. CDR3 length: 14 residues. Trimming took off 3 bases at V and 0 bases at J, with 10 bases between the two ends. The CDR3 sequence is CASSSGDNSYEQYF. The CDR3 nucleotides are TGCGCCAGCAGCTCGGGGGACAACTCCTACGAGCAGTACTTC.

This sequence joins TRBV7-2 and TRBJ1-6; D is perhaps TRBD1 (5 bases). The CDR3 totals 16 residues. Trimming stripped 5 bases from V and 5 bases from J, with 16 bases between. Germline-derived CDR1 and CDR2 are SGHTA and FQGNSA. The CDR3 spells CASSRDGGFNNSPLHF. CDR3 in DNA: TGTGCCAGCAGCAGAGACGGGGGTTTCAATAATTCACCCCTCCACTTT.

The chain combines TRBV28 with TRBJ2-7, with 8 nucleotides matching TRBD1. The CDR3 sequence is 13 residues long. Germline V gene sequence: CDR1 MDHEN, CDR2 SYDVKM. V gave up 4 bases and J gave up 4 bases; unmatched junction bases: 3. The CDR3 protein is CASSYRDRYEQYF. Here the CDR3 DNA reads TGTGCCAGCAGTTACCGGGACAGGTACGAGCAGTACTTC.

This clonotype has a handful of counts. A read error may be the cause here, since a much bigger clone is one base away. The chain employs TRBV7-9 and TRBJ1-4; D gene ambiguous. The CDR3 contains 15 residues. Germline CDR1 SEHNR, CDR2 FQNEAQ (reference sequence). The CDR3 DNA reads TGTGCCATCCAAGCGGCGGGCGGATCTAATGAAAAACTGGTTTTT. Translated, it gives CAIQAAGGSNEKLVF.

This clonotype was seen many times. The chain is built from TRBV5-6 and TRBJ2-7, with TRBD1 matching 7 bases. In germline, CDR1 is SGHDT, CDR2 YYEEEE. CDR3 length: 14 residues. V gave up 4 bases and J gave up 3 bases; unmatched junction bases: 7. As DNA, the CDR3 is TGTGCCAGCAGCAGCCCGGACAGGATCTACGAGCAGTACTTC. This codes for CASSSPDRIYEQYF.

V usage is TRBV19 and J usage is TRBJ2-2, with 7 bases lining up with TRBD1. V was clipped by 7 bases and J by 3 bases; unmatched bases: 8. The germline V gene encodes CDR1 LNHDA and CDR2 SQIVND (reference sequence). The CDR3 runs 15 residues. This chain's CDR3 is CASTPRDRDTGELFF. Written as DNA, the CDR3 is TGTGCCAGTACCCCCCGGGACAGAGACACCGGGGAGCTGTTTTTT.

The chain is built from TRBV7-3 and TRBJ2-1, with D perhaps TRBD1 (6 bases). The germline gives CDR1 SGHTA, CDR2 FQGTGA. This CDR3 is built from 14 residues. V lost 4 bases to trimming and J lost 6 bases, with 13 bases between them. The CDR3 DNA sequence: TGTGCCAGCAGCTCCCAGGGGAGAGGCAATGAGCAGTTCTTC. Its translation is CASSSQGRGNEQFF.

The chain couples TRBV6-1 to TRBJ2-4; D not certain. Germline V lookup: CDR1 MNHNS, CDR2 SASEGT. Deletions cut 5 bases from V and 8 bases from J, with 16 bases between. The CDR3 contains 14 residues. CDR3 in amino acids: CASSSDIGGYIQYF. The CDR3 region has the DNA TGTGCCAGCAGTTCCGACATCGGTGGATACATTCAGTACTTC.

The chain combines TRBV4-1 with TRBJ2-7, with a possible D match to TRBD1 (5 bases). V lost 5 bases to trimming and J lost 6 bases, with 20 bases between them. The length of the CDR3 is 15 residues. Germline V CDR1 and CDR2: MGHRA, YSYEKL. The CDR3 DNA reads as TGCGCCAGCAGCAGAACACCGGACACAGTACCCGAGCAGTACTTC. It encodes CASSRTPDTVPEQYF.

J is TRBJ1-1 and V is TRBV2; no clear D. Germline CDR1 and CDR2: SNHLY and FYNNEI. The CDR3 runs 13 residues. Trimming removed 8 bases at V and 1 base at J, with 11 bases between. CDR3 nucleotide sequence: TGTGCCAGCGCCTATAGGCCGAACACTGAAGCTTTCTTT. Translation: CASAYRPNTEAFF.

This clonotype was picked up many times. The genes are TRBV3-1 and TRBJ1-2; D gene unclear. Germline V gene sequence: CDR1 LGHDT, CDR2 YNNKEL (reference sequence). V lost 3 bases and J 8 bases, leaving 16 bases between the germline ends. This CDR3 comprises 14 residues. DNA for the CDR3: TGTGCCAGCAGCCACTCGGCCCCATTAGGGGGCTACACCTTC. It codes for CASSHSAPLGGYTF.

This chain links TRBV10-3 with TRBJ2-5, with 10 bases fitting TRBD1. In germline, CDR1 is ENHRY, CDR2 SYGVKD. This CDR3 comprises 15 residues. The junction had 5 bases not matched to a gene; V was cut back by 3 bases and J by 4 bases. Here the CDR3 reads CAISDGQGVLETQYF. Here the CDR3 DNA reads TGTGCCATCAGTGACGGACAGGGGGTATTAGAGACCCAGTACTTC.

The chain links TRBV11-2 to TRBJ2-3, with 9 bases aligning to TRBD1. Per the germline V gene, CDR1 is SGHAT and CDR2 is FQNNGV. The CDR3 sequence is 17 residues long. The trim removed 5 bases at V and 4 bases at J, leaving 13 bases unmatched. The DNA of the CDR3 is TGTGCCAGCAGCGTTAATCCGGGACAGGGTCAGGCAGATACGCAGTATTTT. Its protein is CASSVNPGQGQADTQYF.

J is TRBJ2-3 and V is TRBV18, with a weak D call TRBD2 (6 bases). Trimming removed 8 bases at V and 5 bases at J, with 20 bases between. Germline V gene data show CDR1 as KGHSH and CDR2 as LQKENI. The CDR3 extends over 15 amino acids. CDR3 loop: CASATRAAGIDTQYF. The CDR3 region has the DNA TGTGCCAGCGCCACCCGGGCCGCGGGGATAGATACGCAGTATTTT.

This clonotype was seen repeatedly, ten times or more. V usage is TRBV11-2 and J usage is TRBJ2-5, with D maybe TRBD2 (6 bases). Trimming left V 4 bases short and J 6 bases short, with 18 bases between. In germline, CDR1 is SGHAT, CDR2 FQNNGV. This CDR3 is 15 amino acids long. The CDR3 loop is CASSSSRGLGQTQYF. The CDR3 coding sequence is TGTGCCAGCAGCTCCTCGCGGGGCCTTGGGCAGACCCAGTACTTC.